This section outlines one T cell receptor (beta chain) sequence together with its context. Here immunoSEQ multiplex PCR was the method, and the copy in TCRdb shows in-frame clones only, minus some. The sample lists 30,000 to 45,000 clones; 75% to 90% were seen once. The data derive from a study of T cell clonotyping in hematopoietic cell transplantation. The CDR3 sequence is 15 residues long. V shed 0 bases and J shed 7 bases, with 13 bases lying between them. Germline V CDR1 and CDR2: SGDLS, YYNGEE. Material: peripheral blood mononuclear cells. The origin of this receptor is a middle-aged woman in good health. Some clones in this sample may be carry-over from other donors' samples. This chain joins TRBV9 and TRBJ1-4, with D perhaps matching TRBD1 (6 bases). The CDR3 reads CASSVAGRGGEKLFF. CDR3 coding DNA: TGTGCCAGCAGCGTAGCTGGCAGGGGAGGTGAAAAACTGTTTTTT.